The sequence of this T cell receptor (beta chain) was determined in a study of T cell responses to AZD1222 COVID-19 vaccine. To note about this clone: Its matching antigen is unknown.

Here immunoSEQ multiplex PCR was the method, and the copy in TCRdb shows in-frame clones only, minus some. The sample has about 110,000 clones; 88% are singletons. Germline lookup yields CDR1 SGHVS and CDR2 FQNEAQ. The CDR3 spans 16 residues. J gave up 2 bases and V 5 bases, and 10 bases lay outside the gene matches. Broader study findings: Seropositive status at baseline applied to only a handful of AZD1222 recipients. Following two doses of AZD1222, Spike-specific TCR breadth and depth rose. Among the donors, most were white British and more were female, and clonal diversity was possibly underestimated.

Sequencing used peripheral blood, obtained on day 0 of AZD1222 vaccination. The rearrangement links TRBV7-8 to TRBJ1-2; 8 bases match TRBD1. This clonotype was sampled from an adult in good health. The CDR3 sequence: CASSDNLWTGNYGYTF. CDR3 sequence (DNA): TGTGCCAGCAGCGACAATCTATGGACAGGGAACTATGGCTACACCTTC.